The text below deals with one T cell receptor beta chain. The data belong to a study of T cell responses to AZD1222 COVID-19 vaccine. Germline assignment: CDR1 LGHNT and CDR2 FRNRAP. The V gene end was trimmed by 6 bases and the J gene end by 5 bases; junction bases not matched to a gene: 6. This CDR3 spans 13 amino acids. Repertoires were generated with immunoSEQ multiplex PCR, while TCRdb's copy carries only in-frame clones and drops some. Altogether over 90,000 clones are present, around 87% being singletons, with the ten largest covering 12%. This rearrangement joins TRBV12-5 to TRBJ2-5; the match to TRBD2 covers 7 bases. This clonotype was obtained from an adult who received the AZD1222 COVID-19 vaccine. Source: peripheral blood, taken 28 days after the second AZD1222 dose. CDR3 residues: CASGLGGRETQYF. CDR3 nucleotide sequence: TGTGCTAGTGGCCTGGGAGGGAGGGAGACCCAGTACTTC.